Described below is a single T cell receptor beta chain sequence and its context. This specimen comes from a study of radiation and T cells in renal cell carcinoma. Repertoires were generated with immunoSEQ multiplex PCR, while TCRdb's copy carries only in-frame clones and drops some. In the table there are some 78,000 clones, approximately 90% of which are singletons. Time point denoted: blood 4 weeks post-SBRT, at nephrectomy. Treatment meaning: 15 Gy SBRT to primary tumor, nephrectomy 4 weeks later. The TCR was taken from an older woman with renal cell carcinoma. Here the sequenced sample was blood, taken from a patient whose treatment included radiotherapy and nephrectomy.

The CDR3 sequence: CASSTRDRSLYEQYF. The DNA for the CDR3 is TGTGCCAGCAGCACCCGGGACCGCTCCCTCTACGAGCAGTACTTC. The J gene is TRBJ2-7, the V gene TRBV11-2; D may match TRBD1 or TRBD2 (5 bases each). V was clipped by 5 bases and J by 3 bases, with 17 bases between them. Germline CDR1 SGHAT, CDR2 FQNNGV. This CDR3 is 15 amino acids long.